This T cell receptor beta chain came from a study of cytomegalovirus exposure and HLA in healthy donors. CDR3 size: 12 residues. Germline CDR1 is SEHNR and CDR2 is FQNEAQ (reference sequence). Vbeta (60) and Jbeta (13) primers were used in the PCR. Repertoires were generated with immunoSEQ multiplex PCR, while TCRdb's copy carries only in-frame clones and drops some. Of roughly 180,000 clones listed, around 85% are singletons. On this clone: One end of the junction does not line up with germline, which may come from a read error.

The TCR was taken from a boy between 2 and 10 years old in good health and CMV-seronegative. The sequenced material came from PBMCs. This chain joins TRBV7-9 and TRBJ1-1; D is unresolved. CDR3 DNA: TGTTCCAGCAGCCCCCACGGGGTCCTAGCTTTCTTT. It specifies CSSSPHGVLAFF.